Presented here are 2 T cell receptor beta chains from one specimen sequenced in a study of cytotoxic CD8 clonotypes in ibrutinib-treated CLL. Here immunoSEQ multiplex PCR was the method, and the copy in TCRdb shows in-frame clones only, minus some. This table has 52,000 or so clones, approximately 87% appearing once. This sample comprised PBMCs, obtained after 24 months of ibrutinib treatment. The source is a human donor with chronic lymphocytic leukemia.

The chain links TRBV6-5 to TRBJ2-3, with 7 positions matching TRBD2. V shed 6 bases, J shed 3 bases, and the junction held 6 bases outside the gene matches. CDR1 is MNHEY and CDR2 is SVGAGI in the germline V gene. This CDR3 comprises 14 residues. The CDR3 reads CASSGGTLTDTQYF. The CDR3 nucleotides read TGTGCCAGCAGCGGGGGGACTCTAACAGATACGCAGTATTTT.

The chain recombines TRBV27 with TRBJ1-1; D is unresolved. With 1 base removed from V and 8 bases from J, the gap between germline ends came to 5 bases. The CDR3 is 11 residues long. Germline assignment: CDR1 MNHEY and CDR2 SMNVEV (reference sequence). The CDR3: CASSLYREAFF. As DNA, the CDR3 is TGTGCCAGCAGTTTATATAGGGAAGCTTTCTTT.